Presented here are 32 T cell receptor beta chains from one specimen sequenced in a study of high-grade serous ovarian cancer treatment subgroups (dated by TCRdb to about 2021). The tumor samples were collected prior to definitive surgery or chemotherapy. Receptor libraries were prepared by the immunoSEQ multiplex PCR assay. The source is immuneACCESS, and TCRdb retained only in-frame sequences with V and J called. Part of the clones is not carried over; for the studies checked, unresolved V genes explain less than half of this, and the remainder is unexplained. This sample comprises more than 850 clones, less than 75% of them detected only once. The ten largest clones capture roughly 8.3% of the sample. The sequenced material came from tumor tissue. Receptor source: a human donor with high-grade serous ovarian cancer.

V usage is TRBV7-3 and J usage is TRBJ1-1; D is uncertain. V was cut by 3 bases and J by 1 base, with 6 bases left in between. Germline CDR1 SGHTA, CDR2 FQGTGA. The CDR3 extends over 13 amino acids. The CDR3 nucleotides are TGTGCCAGCAGCTTCGGACCGAACACTGAAGCTTTCTTT. It codes for CASSFGPNTEAFF.

The chain uses TRBV27 and TRBJ2-1, with D hard to call. Germline CDR1 reads MNHEY; CDR2 reads SMNVEV (reference sequence). The V gene lost 1 base and the J gene lost 0 bases, with 10 bases spanning the gap. There are 16 residues in the CDR3. CDR3 protein: CASSLWGRYSYNEQFF. Here the CDR3 DNA reads TGTGCCAGCAGTTTATGGGGTCGATACTCCTACAATGAGCAGTTCTTC.

The rearrangement uses TRBV29-1 and TRBJ1-2, with D unresolved. Germline lookup yields CDR1 SQVTM and CDR2 ANQGSEA. Trimming left V 3 bases short and J 3 bases short, with 8 bases between. The CDR3 spans 12 residues. The CDR3 bases are TGCAGCGTTGATTACGGGGACTATGGCTACACCTTC. It codes for CSVDYGDYGYTF.

The gene calls are TRBV6-4 and TRBJ2-3; 8 bases align to TRBD2. From germline, CDR1 is MRHNA and CDR2 SNTAGT. The CDR3 has 15 amino acids. The V segment lost 3 bases and the J segment 0 bases; nucleotides outside the gene matches: 2. CDR3 coding DNA: TGTGCCAGCAGTGAGACGGGGGGGAGCACAGATACGCAGTATTTT. Amino acids: CASSETGGSTDTQYF.

The V and J genes are TRBV28 and TRBJ2-7; D gene unclear. In germline, CDR1 is MDHEN, CDR2 SYDVKM. The length of the CDR3 is 13 residues. The ends were cut back, 6 bases at V and 4 bases at J, with 13 bases in the middle. This CDR3 is CASSPGHKYEQYF. The CDR3 DNA reads TGTGCCAGCAGCCCGGGCCATAAATACGAGCAGTACTTC.

V gene TRBV7-2 combines with J gene TRBJ1-2; no reliable D call. Germline CDR1 SGHTA, CDR2 FQGNSA. The CDR3 contains 13 residues. V was trimmed by 5 bases and J by 0 bases, leaving 7 bases between them. This CDR3 reads CASSPTTNYGYTF. The CDR3, as DNA: TGTGCCAGCAGCCCTACCACTAACTATGGCTACACCTTC.

The count of this clone is one. The chain is built from TRBV7-7 and TRBJ2-1; TRBD2 is a possible D gene (6 bases). The ends were cut back, 3 bases at V and 8 bases at J, with 17 bases in the middle. Germline CDR1 and CDR2: SSHAT and FNYEAQ (reference sequence). The CDR3 has 15 residues. This CDR3 reads CASSFSLATYDEQFF. Here the CDR3 DNA reads TGTGCCAGCAGCTTTTCGCTAGCGACGTACGATGAGCAGTTCTTC.

The chain joins TRBV9 to TRBJ2-5, with no clear D. The CDR3 is 11 amino acids. From germline, CDR1 is SGDLS and CDR2 YYNGEE. The V and J ends lost 3 bases and 2 bases respectively, with 2 bases between them. The CDR3 spells CASSEQETQYF. CDR3 DNA sequence: TGTGCCAGCAGCGAACAAGAGACCCAGTACTTC.

The V call is TRBV19, the J call TRBJ2-7; D ambiguous. Germline loops: CDR1 LNHDA, CDR2 SQIVND (reference sequence). V shed 10 bases and J shed 6 bases, with 19 bases lying between them. CDR3 size: 13 residues. For the CDR3, the DNA is TGTGCCACCTCAGGCGTGGGTGCAGTCGAGCAGTACTTC. This translates into CATSGVGAVEQYF.

The V call is TRBV5-1, the J call TRBJ2-3; D is unclear. Germline V gene sequence: CDR1 SGHRS, CDR2 YFSETQ. V gave up 0 bases and J gave up 0 bases, with 14 bases separating them. The CDR3 covers 17 residues. The CDR3 is CASSLDSRITSTDTQYF. Here the CDR3 DNA reads TGCGCCAGCAGCTTGGATTCTCGGATAACTAGCACAGATACGCAGTATTTT.

The V gene is TRBV14, the J gene TRBJ2-7; a possible D gene is TRBD1 (6 bases). Germline CDR1 SGHDN, CDR2 FVKESK. The CDR3 runs to 12 residues. V lost 4 bases, J lost 5 bases, and 9 bases lay in between. The CDR3 coding sequence is TGTGCCAGCAGCCGGGACATTAACGAGCAGTACTTC. Protein sequence: CASSRDINEQYF.

CDR3: CASRENRGGFNYGYTF. The CDR3, as DNA: TGTGCCAGCAGGGAAAATCGGGGCGGCTTCAACTATGGCTACACCTTC. V usage is TRBV13 and J usage is TRBJ1-2, with D tentatively TRBD1 (5 bases). V was shortened by 6 bases and J by 2 bases, with 19 bases between the two germline ends. CDR3 length: 16 amino acids. Looked up from germline, CDR1 is PRHDT and CDR2 is FYEKMQ (reference sequence).

The chain has TRBV7-2 and TRBJ1-2; 8 positions match TRBD1. Per the germline V gene, CDR1 is SGHTA and CDR2 is FQGNSA. The CDR3 totals 15 residues. J lost 9 bases, V lost 5 bases, and 14 bases had no gene match. This CDR3 is CASSIGTGASSSYTF. The CDR3 DNA follows: TGTGCCAGCAGCATCGGGACAGGTGCTTCGAGCAGCTACACCTTC.

The chain couples TRBV7-7 to TRBJ2-2; 10 bases fit TRBD2. Germline V gene lookup returns CDR1 SSHAT and CDR2 FNYEAQ (reference sequence). This CDR3 has 16 amino acids. The junction had 8 bases not matched to a gene; V was cut back by 5 bases and J by 5 bases. CDR3 residues: CASSRSSGGGTGELFF. The CDR3 bases are TGTGCCAGCAGCAGATCTAGCGGGGGCGGGACCGGGGAGCTGTTTTTT.

The gene calls are TRBV28 and TRBJ1-3; no definite D call. Germline V gene sequence: CDR1 MDHEN, CDR2 SYDVKM. This CDR3 contains 14 residues. Trimming stripped 6 bases from V and 0 bases from J, with 9 bases between. CDR3 loop: CASSSAGSGNTIYF. CDR3 DNA sequence: TGTGCCAGCAGCTCGGCGGGCTCTGGAAACACCATATATTTT.

The chain employs TRBV9 and TRBJ1-3; D unresolved. CDR3 length: 15 amino acids. The V and J ends lost 3 bases and 0 bases respectively, with 10 bases between them. CDR1 and CDR2 (germline): SGDLS, YYNGEE. Here the CDR3 DNA reads TGTGCCAGCAGCGAGCATACAGCCTCTGGAAACACCATATATTTT. This gives the protein CASSEHTASGNTIYF.

V is TRBV6-6 and J is TRBJ1-2; no firm D call. CDR1 MNHNY and CDR2 SVGAGI come from the germline V gene (reference sequence). The CDR3 runs 16 residues. Between the trimmed V and J ends, which lost 5 bases and 2 bases, there was a span of 18 bases. CDR3 coding DNA: TGTGCCAGCAGTGGGAATCCGGGAAGTGCGAACTATGGCTACACCTTC. Amino acids: CASSGNPGSANYGYTF.

V and J are TRBV11-2 and TRBJ2-7; maybe TRBD1 (5 bases). Trimming took 0 bases from V and 2 from J, leaving 11 bases between them. The CDR3 sequence is 15 residues long. The germline gives CDR1 SGHAT, CDR2 FQNNGV. The CDR3 reads CASSLDWTSAYEQYF. The CDR3 region has the DNA TGTGCCAGCAGCTTAGATTGGACAAGCGCCTACGAGCAGTACTTC. Full variable domain (outside the CDR3, taken from reference TRBV11-2 and TRBJ2-7): EAGVAQSPRYKIIEKRQSVAFWCNPISGHATLYWYQQILGQGPKLLIQFQNNGVVDDSQLPKDRFSAERLKGVDSTLKIQPAKLEDSAVYLCASSLDWTSAYEQYFGPGTRLTVT.

V and J are TRBV2 and TRBJ2-5, with D unclear. The last part of the DNA fits TRBJ2-7 better; the J call may be wrong. From germline, CDR1 is SNHLY and CDR2 FYNNEI. This CDR3 contains 14 residues. The CDR3 is CASSDRTNYDEQYF. Written as DNA, the CDR3 is TGTGCCAGCAGTGACAGGACCAATTACGACGAGCAGTACTTC.

This rearrangement joins TRBV27 to TRBJ2-5; 12 bases map to TRBD1. Germline V gene sequence: CDR1 MNHEY, CDR2 SMNVEV (reference sequence). The trim removed 8 bases at V and 4 bases at J, leaving 5 bases unmatched. CDR3 length equals 14 residues. The CDR3 protein is CASGDRGRVETQYF. The CDR3, as DNA: TGTGCCAGCGGGGACAGGGGGCGCGTAGAGACCCAGTACTTC.

In this sample, this clone turned up a few times. The gene calls are TRBV28 and TRBJ2-5, with D possibly being TRBD2 (7 bases). In germline, CDR1 is MDHEN, CDR2 SYDVKM. Trimming pared 6 bases from V and 5 bases from J, leaving 22 bases between. This CDR3 spans 16 amino acids. CDR3 DNA: TGTGCCAGCAGCCGCGCGGGGGCCTCTGCTTGGGAGACCCAGTACTTC. Protein product: CASSRAGASAWETQYF.

V and J are TRBV11-2 and TRBJ2-1, with TRBD1 identical over 8 bases. The CDR3 contains 16 residues. J was trimmed by 6 bases and V by 4 bases; bases with no gene match: 11. Germline V lookup: CDR1 SGHAT, CDR2 FQNNGV. The CDR3 sequence: CASSSNQGALGNEQFF. DNA for the CDR3: TGTGCCAGCAGCTCTAATCAGGGGGCTTTGGGCAATGAGCAGTTCTTC. Full variable domain (remainder filled in from reference TRBV11-2 and TRBJ2-1): EAGVAQSPRYKIIEKRQSVAFWCNPISGHATLYWYQQILGQGPKLLIQFQNNGVVDDSQLPKDRFSAERLKGVDSTLKIQPAKLEDSAVYLCASSSNQGALGNEQFFGPGTRLTVL.

The genes are TRBV6-4 and TRBJ2-1, with a possible D match to TRBD2 (5 bases). Germline V CDR1 and CDR2: MRHNA, SNTAGT. The length of the CDR3 is 15 residues. V was trimmed by 2 bases and J by 0 bases, leaving 8 bases between them. CDR3 bases: TGTGCCAGCAGTGACATGGGGAGCTCCTACAATGAGCAGTTCTTC. Encoded protein: CASSDMGSSYNEQFF.

The CDR3 reads CASSPPFRGVGTEAFF. The CDR3 bases are TGTGCCAGCAGTCCACCATTCAGGGGAGTGGGGACTGAAGCTTTCTTT. V gene TRBV6-6 combines with J gene TRBJ1-1, with D perhaps matching TRBD1 (6 bases). Trimming pared 5 bases from V and 5 bases from J, leaving 21 bases between. Germline V gene sequence: CDR1 MNHNY, CDR2 SVGAGI (reference sequence). The CDR3 is 16 residues long.

The chain is built from TRBV7-8 and TRBJ2-3; D perhaps matches TRBD2 (7 bases). The CDR3 totals 15 residues. Per germline, CDR1 SGHVS and CDR2 FQNEAQ. V lost 5 bases and J lost 3, with 15 bases in between. CDR3 nucleotides: TGTGCCAGCAGCCCTTTAGGGGGGGCAACAGATACGCAGTATTTT. Its protein product is CASSPLGGATDTQYF.

The chain links TRBV19 to TRBJ1-3; D ambiguous. CDR1 and CDR2 (germline): LNHDA, SQIVND (reference sequence). The CDR3 contains 13 residues. The ends were cut back, 6 bases at V and 9 bases at J, with 15 bases in the middle. CDR3 nucleotide sequence: TGTGCCAGTAGGGACTTAATGTACTCCACCATATATTTT. Translated, it gives CASRDLMYSTIYF. The entire variable domain, with the rest obtained from reference TRBV19 and TRBJ1-3, is as follows: DGGITQSPKYLFRKEGQNVTLSCEQNLNHDAMYWYRQDPGQGLRLIYYSQIVNDFQKGDIAEGYSVSREKKESFPLTVTSAQKNPTAFYLCASRDLMYSTIYFGEGSWLTVV.

This clone was detected only once. V is TRBV7-2 and J is TRBJ1-5; TRBD1 matches at 9 bases. V was pared by 5 bases and J by 4 bases, with 3 bases of the junction left unmatched. Germline CDR1 and CDR2: SGHTA and FQGNSA. This CDR3 has 14 amino acids. The CDR3 is CASSRDRVNQPQHF. CDR3 in DNA: TGTGCCAGCAGCCGGGACAGGGTGAATCAGCCCCAGCATTTT.

The chain uses TRBV4-2 and TRBJ2-5, with 8 bases that match TRBD1. The CDR3 is 15 residues long. Unmatched junction bases numbered 7, after V lost 2 bases and J lost 5 bases. Germline V gene lookup returns CDR1 LGHNA and CDR2 YNFKEQ. The CDR3 protein is CASSQPDRGEETQYF. The CDR3 coding sequence is TGTGCCAGCAGCCAACCCGACAGGGGTGAGGAGACCCAGTACTTC.

The chain has TRBV5-1 and TRBJ2-7; 9 bases are a match to TRBD1. J was trimmed by 4 bases and V by 4 bases; bases with no gene match: 6. The CDR3 has 14 amino acids. Germline assignment: CDR1 SGHRS and CDR2 YFSETQ. The CDR3 DNA reads as TGCGCCAGCAGCGGAGGGACAGGGAGGTACGAGCAGTACTTC. It specifies CASSGGTGRYEQYF.

The chain employs TRBV7-2 and TRBJ2-5, with D uncertain. Trimming shortened V by 6 bases and J by 2 bases, and 4 bases separated the two germline ends. This CDR3 region has 11 residues. The V gene's germline CDR1 is SGHTA and CDR2 FQGNSA. The CDR3: CASSRQETQYF. CDR3 nucleotide sequence: TGTGCCAGCAGTCGACAAGAGACCCAGTACTTC.

Judged by abundance, this clone is large. This chain links TRBV19 with TRBJ2-7; TRBD2 might be the D (6 bases). V was pared by 4 bases and J by 5 bases, with 15 bases between. Germline V CDR1 and CDR2: LNHDA, SQIVND (reference sequence). CDR3 length: 14 amino acids. The CDR3 DNA is TGTGCCAGTAGTACCTCTGGGGGGTCCGACGAGCAGTACTTC. This translates into CASSTSGGSDEQYF.

V gene TRBV7-9 combines with J gene TRBJ1-6; D might be TRBD1 (5 bases). Trimming cost V 4 bases and J 6 bases, with 10 bases left between them. Germline CDR1 and CDR2: SEHNR and FQNEAQ (reference sequence). This CDR3 is built from 14 residues. CDR3 DNA sequence: TGTGCCAGCAGCTCGACAGTTACTAATTCACCCCTCCACTTT. Translating gives CASSSTVTNSPLHF.